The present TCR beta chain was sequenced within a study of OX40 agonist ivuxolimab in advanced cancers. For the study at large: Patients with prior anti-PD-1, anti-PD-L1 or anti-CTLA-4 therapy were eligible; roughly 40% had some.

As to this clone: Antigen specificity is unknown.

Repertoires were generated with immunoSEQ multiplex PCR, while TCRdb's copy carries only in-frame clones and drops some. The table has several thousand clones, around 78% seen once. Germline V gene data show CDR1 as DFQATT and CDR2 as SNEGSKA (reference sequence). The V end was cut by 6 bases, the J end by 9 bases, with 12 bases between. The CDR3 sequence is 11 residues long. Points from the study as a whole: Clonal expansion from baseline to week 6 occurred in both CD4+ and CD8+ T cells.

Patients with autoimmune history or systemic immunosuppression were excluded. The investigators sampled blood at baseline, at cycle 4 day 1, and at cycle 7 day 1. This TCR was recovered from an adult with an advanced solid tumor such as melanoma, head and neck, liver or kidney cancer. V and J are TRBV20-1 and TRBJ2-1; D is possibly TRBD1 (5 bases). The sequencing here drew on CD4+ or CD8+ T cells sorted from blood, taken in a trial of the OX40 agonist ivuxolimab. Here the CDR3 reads CSAPQGVEQFF. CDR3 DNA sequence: TGCAGTGCGCCTCAGGGTGTTGAGCAGTTCTTC.